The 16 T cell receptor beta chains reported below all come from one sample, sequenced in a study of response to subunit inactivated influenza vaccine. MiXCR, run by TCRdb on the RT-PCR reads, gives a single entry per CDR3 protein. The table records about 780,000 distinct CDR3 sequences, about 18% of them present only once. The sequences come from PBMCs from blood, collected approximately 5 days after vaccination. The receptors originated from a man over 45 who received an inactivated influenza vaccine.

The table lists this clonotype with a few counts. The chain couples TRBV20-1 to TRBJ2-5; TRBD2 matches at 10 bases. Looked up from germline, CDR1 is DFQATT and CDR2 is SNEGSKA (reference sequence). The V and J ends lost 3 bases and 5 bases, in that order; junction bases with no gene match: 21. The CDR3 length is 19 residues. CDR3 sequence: CSASSLAGVKPSGYETQYF. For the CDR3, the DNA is TGCAGTGCTAGTAGTCTAGCGGGAGTTAAACCTTCGGGCTATGAGACCCAGTACTTC.

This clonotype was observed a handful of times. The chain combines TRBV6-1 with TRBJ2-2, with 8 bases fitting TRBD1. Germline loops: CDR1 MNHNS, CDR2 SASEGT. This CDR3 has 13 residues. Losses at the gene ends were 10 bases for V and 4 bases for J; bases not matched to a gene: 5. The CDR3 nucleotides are TGTGCCACCACAGGGGGAAGCACCGGGGAGCTGTTTTTT. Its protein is CATTGGSTGELFF.

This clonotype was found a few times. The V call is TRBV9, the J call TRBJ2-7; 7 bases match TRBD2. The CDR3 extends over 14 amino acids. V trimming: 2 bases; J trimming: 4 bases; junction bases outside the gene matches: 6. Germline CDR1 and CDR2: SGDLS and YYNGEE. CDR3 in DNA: TGTGCCAGCAGCGTTTGGGCTAGCGGTTACGAGCAGTACTTC. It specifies CASSVWASGYEQYF.

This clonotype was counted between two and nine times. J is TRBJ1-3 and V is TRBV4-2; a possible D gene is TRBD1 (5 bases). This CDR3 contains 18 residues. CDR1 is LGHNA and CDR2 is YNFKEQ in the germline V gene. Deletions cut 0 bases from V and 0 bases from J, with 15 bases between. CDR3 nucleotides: TGTGCCAGCAGCCAAGACCCGGGACGGAGGAACTCTGGAAACACCATATATTTT. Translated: CASSQDPGRRNSGNTIYF.

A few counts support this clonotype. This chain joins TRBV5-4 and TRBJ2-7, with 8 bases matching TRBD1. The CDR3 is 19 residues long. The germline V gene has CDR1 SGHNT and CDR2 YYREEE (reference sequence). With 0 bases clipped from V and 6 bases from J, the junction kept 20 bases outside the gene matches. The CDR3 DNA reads TGTGCCAGCAGCTTGGCAAAGGGGTTCCTCGCGGACAGGGCTGGCGAGCAGTACTTC. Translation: CASSLAKGFLADRAGEQYF.

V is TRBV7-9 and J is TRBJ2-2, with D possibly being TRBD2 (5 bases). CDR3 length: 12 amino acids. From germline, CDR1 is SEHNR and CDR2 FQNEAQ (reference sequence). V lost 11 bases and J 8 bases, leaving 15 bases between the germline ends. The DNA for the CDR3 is TGTGCCCCACTAGAGTTGGGAGGGGAGCTGTTTTTT. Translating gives CAPLELGGELFF.

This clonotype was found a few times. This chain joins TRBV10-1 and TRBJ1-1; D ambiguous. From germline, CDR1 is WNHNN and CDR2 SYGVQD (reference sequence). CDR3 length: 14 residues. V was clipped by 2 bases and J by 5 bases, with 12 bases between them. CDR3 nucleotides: TGCGCCAGCAGTGAGAAGCCAGGAAGAACTGAAGCTTTCTTT. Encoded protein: CASSEKPGRTEAFF.

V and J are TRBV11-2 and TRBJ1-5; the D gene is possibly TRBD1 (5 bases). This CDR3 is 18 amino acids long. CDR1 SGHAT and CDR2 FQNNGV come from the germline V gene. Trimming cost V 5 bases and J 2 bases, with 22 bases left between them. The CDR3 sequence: CASSGGWDRRGGNQPQHF. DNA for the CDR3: TGTGCCAGCAGCGGCGGGTGGGACCGCCGTGGGGGCAATCAGCCCCAGCATTTT.

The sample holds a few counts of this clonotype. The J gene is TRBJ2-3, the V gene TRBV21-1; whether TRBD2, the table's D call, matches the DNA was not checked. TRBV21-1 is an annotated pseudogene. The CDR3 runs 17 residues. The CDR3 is CASSNSQPLARTDTQYF. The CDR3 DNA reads TGTGCCAGCAGCAATAGCCAGCCTCTAGCGCGCACAGATACGCAGTATTTT.

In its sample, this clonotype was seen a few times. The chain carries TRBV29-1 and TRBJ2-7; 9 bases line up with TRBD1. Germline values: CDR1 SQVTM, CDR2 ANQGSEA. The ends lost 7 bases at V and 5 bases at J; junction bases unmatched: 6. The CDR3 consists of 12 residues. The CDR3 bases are TGCAGCGGCCGGGACAGGGCCCACGAGCAGTACTTC. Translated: CSGRDRAHEQYF.

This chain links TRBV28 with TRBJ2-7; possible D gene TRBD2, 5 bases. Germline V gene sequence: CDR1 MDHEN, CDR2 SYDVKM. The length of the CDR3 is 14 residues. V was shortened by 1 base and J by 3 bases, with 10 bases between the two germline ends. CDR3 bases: TGTGCCAGCAGTTTATACGCGGGTTACTACGAGCAGTACTTC. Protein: CASSLYAGYYEQYF. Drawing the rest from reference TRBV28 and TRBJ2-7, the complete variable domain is DVKVTQSSRYLVKRTGEKVFLECVQDMDHENMFWYRQDPGLGLRLIYFSYDVKMKEKGDIPEGYSVSREKKERFSLILESASTNQTSMYLCASSLYAGYYEQYFGPGTRLTVT.

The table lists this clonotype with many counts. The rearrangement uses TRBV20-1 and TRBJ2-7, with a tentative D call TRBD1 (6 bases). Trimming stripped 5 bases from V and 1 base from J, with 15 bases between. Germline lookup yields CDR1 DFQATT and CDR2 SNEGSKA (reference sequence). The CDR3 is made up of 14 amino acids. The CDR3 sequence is CSASDRRYSYEQYF. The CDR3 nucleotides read TGCAGTGCTTCAGACAGGCGCTATTCCTACGAGCAGTACTTC.

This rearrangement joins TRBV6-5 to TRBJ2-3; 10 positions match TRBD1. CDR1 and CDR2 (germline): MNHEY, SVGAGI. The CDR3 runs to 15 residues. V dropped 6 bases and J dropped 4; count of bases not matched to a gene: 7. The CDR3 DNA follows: TGTGCCAGCAGGACTCGACAGGGGGCAGCAGATACGCAGTATTTT. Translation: CASRTRQGAADTQYF.

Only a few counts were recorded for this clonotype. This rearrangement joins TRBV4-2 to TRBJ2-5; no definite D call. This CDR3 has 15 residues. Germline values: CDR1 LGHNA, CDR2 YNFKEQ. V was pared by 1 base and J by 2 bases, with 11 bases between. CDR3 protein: CASSQVPGRQETQYF. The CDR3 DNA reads TGTGCCAGCAGCCAAGTCCCCGGTCGACAAGAGACCCAGTACTTC.

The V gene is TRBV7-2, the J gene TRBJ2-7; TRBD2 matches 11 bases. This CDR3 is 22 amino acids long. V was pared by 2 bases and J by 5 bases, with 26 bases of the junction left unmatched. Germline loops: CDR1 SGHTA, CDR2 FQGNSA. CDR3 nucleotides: TGTGCCAGCAGCTTATTTCCAATGAATCCGCTAACTAGCGGGGGCCCGGCGAACGAGCAGTACTTC. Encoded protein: CASSLFPMNPLTSGGPANEQYF.

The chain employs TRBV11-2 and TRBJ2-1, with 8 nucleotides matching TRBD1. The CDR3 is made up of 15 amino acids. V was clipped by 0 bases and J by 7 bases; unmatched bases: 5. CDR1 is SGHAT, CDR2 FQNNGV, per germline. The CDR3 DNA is TGTGCCAGCAGCTTAGACAGGGGGCGTTTTAATGAGCAGTTCTTC. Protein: CASSLDRGRFNEQFF.